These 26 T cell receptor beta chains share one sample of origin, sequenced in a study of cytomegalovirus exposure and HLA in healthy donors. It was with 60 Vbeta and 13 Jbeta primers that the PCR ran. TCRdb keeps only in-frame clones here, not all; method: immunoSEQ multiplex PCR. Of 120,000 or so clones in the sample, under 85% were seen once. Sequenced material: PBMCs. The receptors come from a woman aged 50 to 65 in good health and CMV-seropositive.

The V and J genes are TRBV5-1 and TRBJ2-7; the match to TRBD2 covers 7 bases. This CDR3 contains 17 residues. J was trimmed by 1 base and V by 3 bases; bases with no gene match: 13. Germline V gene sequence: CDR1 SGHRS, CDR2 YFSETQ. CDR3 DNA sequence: TGCGCCAGCAGCTCGGACTTAGCGGGTCTTATTTCCTACGAGCAGTACTTC. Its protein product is CASSSDLAGLISYEQYF. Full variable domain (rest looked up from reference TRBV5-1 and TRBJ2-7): KAGVTQTPRYLIKTRGQQVTLSCSPISGHRSVSWYQQTPGQGLQFLFEYFSETQRNKGNFPGRFSGRQFSNSRSEMNVSTLELGDSALYLCASSSDLAGLISYEQYFGPGTRLTVT.

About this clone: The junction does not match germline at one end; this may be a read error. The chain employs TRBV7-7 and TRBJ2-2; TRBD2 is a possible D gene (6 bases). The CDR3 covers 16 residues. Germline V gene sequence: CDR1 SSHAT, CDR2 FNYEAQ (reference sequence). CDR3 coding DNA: TGTGCTAGCAGCCCTGAAGGGAGGAGGGACACCGGGGAGCTGTTTTTT. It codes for CASSPEGRRDTGELFF. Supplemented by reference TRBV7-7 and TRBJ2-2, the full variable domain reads GAGVSQSPRYKVTKRGQDVTLRCDPISSHATLYWYQQALGQGPEFLTYFNYEAQPDKSGLPSDRFSAERPEGSISTLTIQRTEQRDSAMYRCASSPEGRRDTGELFFGEGSRLTVL.

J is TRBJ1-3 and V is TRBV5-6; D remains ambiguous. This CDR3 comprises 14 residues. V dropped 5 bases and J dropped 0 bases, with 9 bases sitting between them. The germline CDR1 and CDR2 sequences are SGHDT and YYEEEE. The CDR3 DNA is TGTGCCAGCAGGCAGACAAGCTCTGGAAACACCATATATTTT. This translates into CASRQTSSGNTIYF.

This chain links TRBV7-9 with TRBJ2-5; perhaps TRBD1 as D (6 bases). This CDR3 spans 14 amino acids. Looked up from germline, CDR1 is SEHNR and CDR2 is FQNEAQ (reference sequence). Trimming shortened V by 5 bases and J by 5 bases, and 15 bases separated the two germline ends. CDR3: CASSRTGSGETQYF. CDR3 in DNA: TGTGCCAGCAGCCGAACAGGGTCGGGGGAGACCCAGTACTTC.

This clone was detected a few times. The CDR3 spells CASSYGGNYNEQFF. For the CDR3, the DNA is TGTGCCAGCAGTTACGGCGGTAATTACAATGAGCAGTTCTTC. The chain couples TRBV6-5 to TRBJ2-1; D remains unclear. V gave up 2 bases and J gave up 4 bases, with 9 bases separating them. This CDR3 comprises 14 residues. Germline-derived CDR1 and CDR2 are MNHEY and SVGAGI.

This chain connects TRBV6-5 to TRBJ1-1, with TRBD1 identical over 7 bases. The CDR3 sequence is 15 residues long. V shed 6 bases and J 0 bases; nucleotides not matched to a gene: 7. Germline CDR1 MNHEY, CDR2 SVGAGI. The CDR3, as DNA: TGTGCCAGCAGAACTCCGGGACAGATGAACACTGAAGCTTTCTTT. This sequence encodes CASRTPGQMNTEAFF.

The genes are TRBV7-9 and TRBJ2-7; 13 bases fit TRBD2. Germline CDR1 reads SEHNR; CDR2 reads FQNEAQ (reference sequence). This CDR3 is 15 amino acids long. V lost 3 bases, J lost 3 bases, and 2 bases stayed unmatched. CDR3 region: CASSFGLAGVYEQYF. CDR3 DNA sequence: TGTGCCAGCAGCTTTGGACTAGCGGGAGTCTACGAGCAGTACTTC.

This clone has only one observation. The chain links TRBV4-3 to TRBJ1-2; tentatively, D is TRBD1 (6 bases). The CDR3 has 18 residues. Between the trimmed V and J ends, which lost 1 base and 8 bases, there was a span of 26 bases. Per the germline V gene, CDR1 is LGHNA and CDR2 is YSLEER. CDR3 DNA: TGCGCCAGCAGCCAAGGCCCCCTGATGGGGACACCCCTTACCGGCTACACCTTC. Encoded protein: CASSQGPLMGTPLTGYTF.

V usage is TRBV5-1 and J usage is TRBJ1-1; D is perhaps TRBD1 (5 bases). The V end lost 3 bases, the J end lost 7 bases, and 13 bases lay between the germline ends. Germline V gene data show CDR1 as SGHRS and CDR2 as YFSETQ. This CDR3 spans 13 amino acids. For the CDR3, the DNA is TGCGCCAGCAGCTCTCTCGGGGGTAATGAAGCTTTCTTT. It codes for CASSSLGGNEAFF.

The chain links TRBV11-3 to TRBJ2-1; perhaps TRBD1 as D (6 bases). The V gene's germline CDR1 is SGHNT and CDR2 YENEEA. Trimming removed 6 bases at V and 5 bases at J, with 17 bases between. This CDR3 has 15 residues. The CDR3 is CASRYTGSRDNEQFF. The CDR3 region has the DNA TGTGCCAGCAGATACACAGGGAGTAGGGACAATGAGCAGTTCTTC.

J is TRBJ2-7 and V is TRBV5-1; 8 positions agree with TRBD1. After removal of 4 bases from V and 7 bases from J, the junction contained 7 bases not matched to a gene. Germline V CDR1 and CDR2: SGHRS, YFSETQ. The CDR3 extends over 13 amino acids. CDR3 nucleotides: TGCGCCAGCAGCCAGGACAGGGAAGAGGAGCAGTACTTC. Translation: CASSQDREEEQYF.

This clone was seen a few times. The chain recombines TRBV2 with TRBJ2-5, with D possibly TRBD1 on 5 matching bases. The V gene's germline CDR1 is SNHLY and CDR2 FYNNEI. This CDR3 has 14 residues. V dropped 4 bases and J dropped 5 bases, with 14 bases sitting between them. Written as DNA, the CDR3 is TGTGCCAGCAGTGGGCCCCAGGGATACGAGACCCAGTACTTC. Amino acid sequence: CASSGPQGYETQYF.

DNA of the CDR3: TGCGCCAGCAGCCACAATGGACAGGGTCGCCACGAGCAGTACTTC. Its protein product is CASSHNGQGRHEQYF. V gene TRBV4-1 combines with J gene TRBJ2-7; 8 bases fit TRBD1. V dropped 3 bases and J dropped 5; count of bases not matched to a gene: 9. CDR3 length: 15 amino acids. CDR1 MGHRA and CDR2 YSYEKL come from the germline V gene.

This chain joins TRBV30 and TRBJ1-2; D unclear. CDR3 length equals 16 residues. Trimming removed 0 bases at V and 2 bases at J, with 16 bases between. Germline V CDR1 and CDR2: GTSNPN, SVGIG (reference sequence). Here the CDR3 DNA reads TGTGCCTGGAGTGTAAGCCGGGAGCTGGCGAACTATGGCTACACCTTC. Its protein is CAWSVSRELANYGYTF.

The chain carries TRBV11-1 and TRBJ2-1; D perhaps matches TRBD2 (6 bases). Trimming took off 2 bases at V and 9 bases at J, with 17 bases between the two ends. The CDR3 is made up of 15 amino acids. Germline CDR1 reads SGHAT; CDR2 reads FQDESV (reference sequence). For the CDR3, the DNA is TGTGCCAGCAGCTTACTCGTCGGGAGCCGAGGTGAGCAGTTCTTC. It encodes CASSLLVGSRGEQFF.

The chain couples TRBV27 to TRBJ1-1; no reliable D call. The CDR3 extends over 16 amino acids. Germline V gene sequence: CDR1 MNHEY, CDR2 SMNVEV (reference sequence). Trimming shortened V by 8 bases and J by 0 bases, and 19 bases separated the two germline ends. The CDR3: CASLSSGGNLNTEAFF. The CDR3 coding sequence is TGTGCCAGCCTATCCTCAGGCGGGAACCTGAACACTGAAGCTTTCTTT.

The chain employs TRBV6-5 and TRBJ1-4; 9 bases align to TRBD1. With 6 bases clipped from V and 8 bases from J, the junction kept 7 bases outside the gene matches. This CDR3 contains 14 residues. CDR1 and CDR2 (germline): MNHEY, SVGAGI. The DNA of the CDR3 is TGTGCCAGCAGCGTACAGGGGGCTGGAGAAAAACTGTTTTTT. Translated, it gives CASSVQGAGEKLFF.

The CDR3 loop is CASSRQLGWRKNIQYF. The CDR3 DNA is TGTGCCAGCAGCCGGCAGCTTGGTTGGAGAAAAAACATTCAGTACTTC. The V gene is TRBV7-2, the J gene TRBJ2-4; D gene ambiguous. The V end lost 5 bases, the J end lost 4 bases, and 18 bases lay between the germline ends. There are 16 residues in the CDR3. Per germline, CDR1 SGHTA and CDR2 FQGNSA.

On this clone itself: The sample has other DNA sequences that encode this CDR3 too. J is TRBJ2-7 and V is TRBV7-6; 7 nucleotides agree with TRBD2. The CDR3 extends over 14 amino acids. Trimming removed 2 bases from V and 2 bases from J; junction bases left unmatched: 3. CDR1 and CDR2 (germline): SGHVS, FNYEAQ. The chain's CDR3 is CASSLSGGAYEQYF. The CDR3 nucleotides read TGTGCCAGCAGCTTATCTGGGGGGGCCTACGAGCAGTACTTC.

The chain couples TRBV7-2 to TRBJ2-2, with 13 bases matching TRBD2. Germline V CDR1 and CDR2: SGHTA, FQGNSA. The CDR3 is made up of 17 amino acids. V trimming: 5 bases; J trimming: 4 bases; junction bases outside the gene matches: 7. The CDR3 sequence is CASSLGGLAGLTGELFF. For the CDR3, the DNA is TGTGCCAGCAGCCTCGGGGGACTAGCGGGACTCACCGGGGAGCTGTTTTTT.

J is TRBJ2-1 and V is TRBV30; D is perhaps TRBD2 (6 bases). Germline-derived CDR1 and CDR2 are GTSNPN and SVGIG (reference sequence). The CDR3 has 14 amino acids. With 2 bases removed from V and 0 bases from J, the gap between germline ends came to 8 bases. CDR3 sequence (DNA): TGTGCCTGGAGTTGGGGACTCTCCTACAATGAGCAGTTCTTC. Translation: CAWSWGLSYNEQFF.

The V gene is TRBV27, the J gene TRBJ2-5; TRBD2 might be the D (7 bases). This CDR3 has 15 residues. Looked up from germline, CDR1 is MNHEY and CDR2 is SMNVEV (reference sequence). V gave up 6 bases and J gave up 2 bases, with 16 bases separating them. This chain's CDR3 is CASSLLGGDQETQYF. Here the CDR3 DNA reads TGTGCCAGCAGCCTCCTAGGGGGGGATCAAGAGACCCAGTACTTC.

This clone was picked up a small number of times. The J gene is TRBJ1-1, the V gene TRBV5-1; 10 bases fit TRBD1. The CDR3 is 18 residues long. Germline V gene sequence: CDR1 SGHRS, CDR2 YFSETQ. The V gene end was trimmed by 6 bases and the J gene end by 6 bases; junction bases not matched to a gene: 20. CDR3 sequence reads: CASTPGMGQGLRGPEAFF. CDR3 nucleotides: TGCGCCAGCACTCCTGGCATGGGACAGGGGTTGCGGGGGCCTGAAGCTTTCTTT.

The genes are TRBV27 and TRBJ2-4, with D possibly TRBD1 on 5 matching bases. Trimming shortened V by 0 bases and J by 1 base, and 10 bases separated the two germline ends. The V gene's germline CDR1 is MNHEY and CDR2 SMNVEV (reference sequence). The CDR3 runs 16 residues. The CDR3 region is CASSLSPGSAKNIQYF. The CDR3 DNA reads TGTGCCAGCAGTTTATCACCAGGGTCGGCCAAAAACATTCAGTACTTC.

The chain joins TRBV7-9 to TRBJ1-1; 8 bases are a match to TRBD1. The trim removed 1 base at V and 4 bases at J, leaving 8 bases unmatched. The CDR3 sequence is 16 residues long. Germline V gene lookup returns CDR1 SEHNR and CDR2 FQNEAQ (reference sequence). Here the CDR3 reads CASSLGRGLGSTEAFF. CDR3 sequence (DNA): TGTGCCAGCAGCTTAGGCAGGGGGCTAGGGAGCACTGAAGCTTTCTTT. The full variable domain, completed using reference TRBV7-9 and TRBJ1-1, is DTGVSQNPRHKITKRGQNVTFRCDPISEHNRLYWYRQTLGQGPEFLTYFQNEAQLEKSRLLSDRFSAERPKGSFSTLEIQRTEQGDSAMYLCASSLGRGLGSTEAFFGQGTRLTVV.

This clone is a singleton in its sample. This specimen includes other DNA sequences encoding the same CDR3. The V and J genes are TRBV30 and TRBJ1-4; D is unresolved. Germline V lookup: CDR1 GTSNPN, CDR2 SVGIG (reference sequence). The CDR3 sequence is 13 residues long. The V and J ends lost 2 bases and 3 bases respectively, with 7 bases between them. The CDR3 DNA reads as TGTGCCTGGAGTACAGACCCTAATGAAAAACTGTTTTTT. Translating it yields CAWSTDPNEKLFF.